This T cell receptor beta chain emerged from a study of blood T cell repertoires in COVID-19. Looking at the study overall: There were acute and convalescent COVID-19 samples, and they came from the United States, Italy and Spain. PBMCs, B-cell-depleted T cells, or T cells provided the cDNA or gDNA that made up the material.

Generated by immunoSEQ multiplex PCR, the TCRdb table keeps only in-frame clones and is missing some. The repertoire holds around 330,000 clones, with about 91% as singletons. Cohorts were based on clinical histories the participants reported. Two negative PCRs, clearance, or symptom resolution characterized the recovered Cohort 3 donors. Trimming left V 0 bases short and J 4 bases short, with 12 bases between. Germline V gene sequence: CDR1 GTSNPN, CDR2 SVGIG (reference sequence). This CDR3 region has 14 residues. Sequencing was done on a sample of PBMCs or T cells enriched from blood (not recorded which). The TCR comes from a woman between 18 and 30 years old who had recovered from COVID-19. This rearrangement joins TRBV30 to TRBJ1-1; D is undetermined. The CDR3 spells CAWSVGGGATEAFF. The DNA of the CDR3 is TGTGCCTGGAGTGTCGGAGGTGGAGCCACTGAAGCTTTCTTT.